This TCR beta chain is from a study of T cells in Graves' hyperthyroidism and ophthalmopathy. Germline CDR1 reads MNHNS; CDR2 reads SASEGT. This CDR3 region has 17 residues. RNA transcripts served as the template for amplifying TCR beta CDR3 regions. The HTBI set primed first-round TCR CDR3 RT-PCR. TCRdb reprocessed the multiplex PCR reads via MiXCR and lists one record per CDR3 protein. Among hundreds of thousands of distinct CDR3 sequences listed, roughly 15% were seen once. Of note for this clonotype: One end of the junction varies from germline; a read error may be responsible.

V usage is TRBV6-1 and J usage is TRBJ1-1; TRBD1 aligns across 8 bases. Sequencing was performed on blood. The sequence came from a middle-aged woman with Graves' ophthalmopathy. The CDR3 loop reads CANIRTGLGRMNTEASF. CDR3 DNA sequence: TGTGCCAACATCCGGACAGGGCTTGGCAGGATGAACACTGAAGCTTCCTTT.